The 23 T cell receptor beta chains presented below share a single source sample, sequenced in a study of CD4 and CD8 cells across lung adenocarcinoma regions. TCRdb reprocessed the PCR reads with MiXCR, giving one entry per CDR3 protein. The sample lists about 5,000 distinct CDR3 sequences; approximately 67% were seen once. Sequencing input: CD4+ T cells from the center of a lung tumor. The receptors stem from a female donor with lung adenocarcinoma. The CD4 and CD8 labels of this study may be unreliable.

V gene TRBV6-1 combines with J gene TRBJ2-1; either TRBD1 or TRBD2 may fit D (5 bases each). V lost 3 bases, J lost 0 bases, and 12 bases lay in between. The CDR3 covers 16 residues. Germline-derived CDR1 and CDR2 are MNHNS and SASEGT. This CDR3 is CASSDPSGTSYNEQFF. The CDR3 DNA reads TGTGCCAGCAGTGATCCATCGGGGACCTCCTACAATGAGCAGTTCTTC.

In this sample, this clonotype turned up a few times. The chain joins TRBV12-3 or TRBV12-4 to TRBJ1-1; D not resolved. CDR3 length equals 13 residues. V gave up 2 bases and J gave up 7 bases, with 11 bases separating them. CDR3 sequence reads: CASSLRSAREAFF. CDR3 nucleotides: TGTGCCAGCAGTTTACGGTCGGCTCGTGAAGCTTTCTTT.

The chain has TRBV6-5 and TRBJ2-2; 11 bases are shared with TRBD2. This CDR3 is 17 amino acids long. Trimming cost V 0 bases and J 2 bases; bases outside gene matches: 2. CDR1 is MNHEY, CDR2 SVGAGI, per germline. The CDR3 spells CASSYSGLAANTGELFF. As DNA, the CDR3 is TGTGCCAGCAGTTACTCGGGACTAGCGGCTAACACCGGGGAGCTGTTTTTT.

The V gene is TRBV11-2, the J gene TRBJ2-7, with 10 bases that match TRBD1. The CDR3 loop spans 15 amino acids. Per germline, CDR1 SGHAT and CDR2 FQNNGV. V was pared by 5 bases and J by 0 bases, with 4 bases of the junction left unmatched. The chain's CDR3 is CASSRTGGTSYEQYF. The CDR3 DNA sequence: TGTGCCAGCAGCAGGACAGGGGGAACCTCCTACGAGCAGTACTTC. The whole variable domain, remainder taken from reference TRBV11-2 and TRBJ2-7, is EAGVAQSPRYKIIEKRQSVAFWCNPISGHATLYWYQQILGQGPKLLIQFQNNGVVDDSQLPKDRFSAERLKGVDSTLKIQPAKLEDSAVYLCASSRTGGTSYEQYFGPGTRLTVT.

The chain carries TRBV10-3 and TRBJ1-6; weak D call: TRBD1 (6 bases). The V end was cut by 11 bases, the J end by 7 bases, with 15 bases between. The CDR3 consists of 13 residues. Looked up from germline, CDR1 is ENHRY and CDR2 is SYGVKD. The CDR3 sequence: CASLVGGNSPLHF. The CDR3 DNA follows: TGTGCCTCCCTCGTAGGGGGGAATTCACCCCTCCACTTT.

The J gene is TRBJ2-5, the V gene TRBV6-1; D is perhaps TRBD1 or TRBD2 (5 bases each). The J call may be wrong; the DNA end is better matched by TRBJ2-7. The CDR3 covers 14 residues. Germline values: CDR1 MNHNS, CDR2 SASEGT. The CDR3 spells CASSENWDGYEQYF. The CDR3 coding sequence is TGTGCCAGCAGTGAAAACTGGGACGGCTACGAGCAGTACTTC.

This clonotype was seen more than once but under ten times. The gene calls are TRBV6-4 and TRBJ2-1; possibly TRBD1 or TRBD2 for D (6 bases each). Trimming stripped 9 bases from V and 7 bases from J, with 25 bases between. The CDR3 extends over 16 amino acids. Per the germline V gene, CDR1 is MRHNA and CDR2 is SNTAGT. In DNA, the CDR3 is TGTGCCAGTTCATCCACGGGGGAGCAAGGGGGAAATGAGCAGTTCTTC. It translates to CASSSTGEQGGNEQFF.

The V gene is TRBV6-1, the J gene TRBJ2-3; 10 bases are shared with TRBD1. Germline V lookup: CDR1 MNHNS, CDR2 SASEGT. The V segment lost 4 bases and the J segment 10 bases; nucleotides outside the gene matches: 14. This CDR3 region has 16 residues. The CDR3 loop is CASSGWDRGSTDAQYF. The CDR3 nucleotides read TGTGCCAGCAGTGGTTGGGACAGGGGTTCCACCGATGCGCAGTATTTT.

V gene TRBV11-1 combines with J gene TRBJ1-1; 8 positions match TRBD1. Per the germline V gene, CDR1 is SGHAT and CDR2 is FQDESV (reference sequence). V lost 6 bases, J lost 0 bases, and 9 bases stayed unmatched. The CDR3 is 16 residues long. The CDR3 region has the DNA TGTGCCAGCAGTCTTAGACAGGGGCCTATGAACACTGAAGCTTTCTTT. It specifies CASSLRQGPMNTEAFF.

The V call is TRBV6-5, the J call TRBJ2-4; perhaps TRBD2 as D (7 bases). The germline V gene has CDR1 MNHEY and CDR2 SVGAGI. With 7 bases removed from V and 13 bases from J, the gap between germline ends came to 26 bases. This CDR3 is built from 15 residues. CDR3 sequence: CASTLGPGGTNTQYF. The CDR3 DNA follows: TGTGCCAGCACTTTGGGGCCGGGGGGCACAAATACGCAGTACTTC.

This chain joins TRBV6-1 and TRBJ1-2; 7 bases line up with TRBD1. Germline CDR1 is MNHNS and CDR2 is SASEGT. The ends lost 2 bases at V and 2 bases at J; junction bases unmatched: 5. The CDR3 runs 15 residues. CDR3 protein: CASSEYRQGNYGYTF. The CDR3 DNA reads TGTGCCAGCAGTGAATATCGACAGGGCAACTATGGCTACACCTTC.

This sequence joins TRBV6-5 and TRBJ1-1; no clear D gene. V was trimmed by 2 bases and J by 0 bases, leaving 19 bases between them. The V gene's germline CDR1 is MNHEY and CDR2 SVGAGI. The CDR3 covers 18 residues. Here the CDR3 reads CASSYDGFPGLMNTEAFF. CDR3 coding DNA: TGTGCCAGCAGTTACGACGGCTTCCCCGGATTGATGAACACTGAAGCTTTCTTT.

J is TRBJ2-5 and V is TRBV12-3 or TRBV12-4; D is uncertain. V was clipped by 4 bases and J by 5 bases, with 17 bases between them. The CDR3 consists of 15 residues. CDR3 sequence reads: CASSSTPLKGETQYF. CDR3 in DNA: TGTGCCAGCAGTTCAACACCACTAAAAGGGGAGACCCAGTACTTC.

V and J are TRBV6-1 and TRBJ2-1, with TRBD2 matching over 9 bases. The V gene end was trimmed by 3 bases and the J gene end by 5 bases; junction bases not matched to a gene: 5. CDR1 is MNHNS, CDR2 SASEGT, per germline. This CDR3 has 15 amino acids. The CDR3: CASSDFSGRNNEQFF. In DNA, the CDR3 is TGTGCCAGCAGTGACTTTAGCGGGAGAAACAATGAGCAGTTCTTC.

V and J are TRBV4-1 and TRBJ1-2; weak D call: TRBD1 (5 bases). V was clipped by 0 bases and J by 4 bases, with 9 bases between them. The CDR3 loop spans 14 amino acids. The V gene's germline CDR1 is MGHRA and CDR2 YSYEKL. CDR3 protein: CASSQETGGYGYTF. The CDR3 nucleotides read TGCGCCAGCAGCCAAGAAACCGGGGGCTATGGCTACACCTTC.

Comment on this clonotype: One end of the junction fails to match germline, which may point to a read error. This rearrangement joins TRBV7-2 to TRBJ2-5; TRBD2 agrees at 10 bases. Germline CDR1 and CDR2: SGHTA and FQGNSA. This CDR3 spans 14 amino acids. This CDR3 is CAGSGGGGQETQYF. DNA of the CDR3: TGTGCGGGGAGCGGGGGGGGTGGCCAAGAGACGCAGTATTTC.

V is TRBV10-3 and J is TRBJ2-1; 9 bases align to TRBD2. The end of the DNA aligns better with TRBJ2-4, so the J call may be wrong. This CDR3 spans 14 amino acids. Germline CDR1 is ENHRY and CDR2 is SYGVKD. The CDR3 nucleotides are TGTGCGGGGCGGGGGGGGCGAGAACAAGACACTCAGTACTTC. Translated: CAGRGGREQDTQYF.

The chain has TRBV3-1 and TRBJ2-3, with 9 bases aligning to TRBD1. Germline CDR1 and CDR2: LGHDT and YNNKEL (reference sequence). The CDR3 totals 15 residues. Unmatched junction bases numbered 4, after V lost 4 bases and J lost 2 bases. The CDR3 DNA follows: TGTGCCAGCAGCCTAAGGACAGGGGACACAGATACGCAGTATTTT. It encodes CASSLRTGDTDTQYF.

This chain links TRBV6-1 with TRBJ1-1, with D unclear. CDR3 size: 14 residues. V lost 3 bases and J 1 base, leaving 9 bases between the germline ends. Germline-derived CDR1 and CDR2 are MNHNS and SASEGT. This CDR3 is CASSEYERNTEAFF. For the CDR3, the DNA is TGTGCCAGCAGTGAGTACGAGCGGAACACTGAAGCTTTCTTT.

The chain recombines TRBV9 with TRBJ2-1; D is tentatively TRBD1 or TRBD2 (6 bases each). Germline V lookup: CDR1 SGDLS, CDR2 YYNGEE. The CDR3 spans 14 residues. Trimming cost V 1 base and J 9 bases, with 14 bases left between them. This CDR3 is CASSVLPGAGEQFF. The CDR3 DNA is TGTGCCAGCAGCGTATTACCGGGGGCGGGTGAGCAGTTCTTC.

V usage is TRBV7-8 and J usage is TRBJ2-1; 10 bases agree with TRBD2. The DNA end favors TRBJ2-5, so the J call may be wrong. The germline V gene encodes CDR1 SGHVS and CDR2 FQNEAQ. The CDR3 contains 15 residues. CDR3 DNA: TGTGCCAGCAGCCAGCCTCTAGCGGGAGAGGAGACCCAGTACTTC. Translation gives CASSQPLAGEETQYF.

The rearrangement uses TRBV6-1 and TRBJ2-5, with a weak D call TRBD2 (7 bases). The V gene lost 11 bases and the J gene lost 8 bases, with 27 bases spanning the gap. This CDR3 comprises 15 residues. Germline V gene lookup returns CDR1 MNHNS and CDR2 SASEGT. The CDR3 nucleotides are TGTGCCGGGGGAATGGGGGGGCGTGGCACAGATACCCAGTACTTC. Translating it yields CAGGMGGRGTDTQYF.

A word on this clonotype: One end of the junction varies from germline; a read error may be responsible. The chain links TRBV5-3 to TRBJ2-5; D is perhaps TRBD2 (6 bases). TRBV5-3 carries the ORF label, with uncertain function. This CDR3 comprises 15 residues. CDR3 region: CARGYGGRSPETQYF. For the CDR3, the DNA is TGTGCCAGGGGCTACGGGGGACGAAGCCCAGAGACGCAGTACTTC.